Below, 29 T cell receptor beta chains from the same sample are listed, as sequenced in a study of blood T cell repertoires in COVID-19. Method: immunoSEQ multiplex PCR; TCRdb's copy keeps in-frame clones and lacks some. The sample shows 470,000 or so clones, around nine tenths of them seen only once. The sequenced sample consisted of peripheral blood. Receptors originate from a woman under 40 with acute or convalescent COVID-19.

The chain employs TRBV4-1 and TRBJ2-3, with a tentative D call TRBD1 (5 bases). The CDR3 has 15 residues. Trimming pared 8 bases from V and 2 bases from J, leaving 17 bases between. In germline, CDR1 is MGHRA, CDR2 YSYEKL. The CDR3: CASCQTGLSTDTQYF. CDR3 bases: TGCGCCAGCTGTCAAACAGGATTATCCACAGATACGCAGTATTTT.

This sequence joins TRBV9 and TRBJ2-2, with D perhaps matching TRBD1 (6 bases). CDR3 length equals 16 residues. The V gene's germline CDR1 is SGDLS and CDR2 YYNGEE. Between the trimmed V and J ends, which lost 0 bases and 5 bases, there was a span of 14 bases. The CDR3 nucleotides read TGTGCCAGCAGCGTAGCGTCATCACAGGGTACCGGGGAGCTGTTTTTT. The encoded protein is CASSVASSQGTGELFF.

The chain joins TRBV5-1 to TRBJ1-2; D not certain. The V gene lost 3 bases and the J gene lost 14 bases, with 17 bases spanning the gap. The CDR3 length is 12 residues. Per the germline V gene, CDR1 is SGHRS and CDR2 is YFSETQ. The CDR3 sequence is CASSSTTDSVTF. The CDR3 DNA reads TGCGCCAGCAGCTCCACGACTGATTCCGTGACCTTC.

The V and J genes are TRBV7-9 and TRBJ1-4; D remains ambiguous. This CDR3 has 15 amino acids. Looked up from germline, CDR1 is SEHNR and CDR2 is FQNEAQ (reference sequence). V lost 1 base and J lost 0, with 6 bases in between. CDR3 region: CASSLVSPTNEKLFF. CDR3 nucleotide sequence: TGTGCCAGCAGCTTAGTTAGTCCAACTAATGAAAAACTGTTTTTT.

This clone was detected a few times. V usage is TRBV7-6 and J usage is TRBJ2-2, with a weak D call TRBD1 (6 bases). V gave up 5 bases and J gave up 2 bases, with 12 bases separating them. The CDR3 totals 15 residues. The germline V gene has CDR1 SGHVS and CDR2 FNYEAQ. In nucleotides, the CDR3 is TGTGCCAGCAGCACAGGGACGGTTAACACCGGGGAGCTGTTTTTT. Amino acids: CASSTGTVNTGELFF.

The rearrangement links TRBV27 to TRBJ2-2, with 10 bases identical to TRBD2. Germline-derived CDR1 and CDR2 are MNHEY and SMNVEV (reference sequence). With 6 bases clipped from V and 0 bases from J, the junction kept 7 bases outside the gene matches. This CDR3 comprises 17 residues. DNA for the CDR3: TGTGCCAGCAGCAATCTAGCGGGGGTCGCGAACACCGGGGAGCTGTTTTTT. Amino acid sequence: CASSNLAGVANTGELFF.

The chain joins TRBV10-3 to TRBJ2-5; possible D gene TRBD2, 6 bases. The V and J ends lost 7 bases and 2 bases respectively, with 11 bases between them. The germline V gene has CDR1 ENHRY and CDR2 SYGVKD. CDR3 size: 13 residues. The CDR3 region is CAITGGAQETQYF. CDR3 sequence (DNA): TGTGCCATCACGGGCGGGGCGCAAGAGACCCAGTACTTC.

The chain links TRBV7-2 to TRBJ1-6, with TRBD1 as a possible D gene (5 bases). With 1 base removed from V and 8 bases from J, the gap between germline ends came to 15 bases. The germline V gene encodes CDR1 SGHTA and CDR2 FQGNSA. The CDR3 is 16 amino acids. The CDR3 DNA reads TGTGCCAGCAGCTTAGTGGTCAGGGCGGCGGATTCACCCCTCCACTTT. This gives the protein CASSLVVRAADSPLHF.

On this clone itself: Distinct nucleotide sequences in the sample also encode this CDR3. The chain employs TRBV29-1 and TRBJ2-3; 8 bases fit TRBD1. This CDR3 has 13 amino acids. Trimming removed 6 bases from V and 2 bases from J; junction bases left unmatched: 4. Looked up from germline, CDR1 is SQVTM and CDR2 is ANQGSEA. The CDR3 reads CSVRQGSTDTQYF. The CDR3 DNA reads as TGCAGCGTCCGACAGGGGTCCACAGATACGCAGTATTTT.

This chain joins TRBV27 and TRBJ2-1; 10 bases are a match to TRBD2. Per germline, CDR1 MNHEY and CDR2 SMNVEV (reference sequence). The CDR3 consists of 14 residues. Trimming at V came to 7 bases and at J to 7 bases, leaving 7 bases not matched to a gene. The CDR3 bases are TGTGCCAGCAAAAGCGGGGGGGCGGCGAATGAGCAGTTCTTC. Amino acids: CASKSGGAANEQFF.

The chain recombines TRBV7-8 with TRBJ2-7, with TRBD1 matching over 9 bases. The V segment lost 5 bases and the J segment 4 bases; nucleotides outside the gene matches: 9. This CDR3 is built from 15 residues. Germline loops: CDR1 SGHVS, CDR2 FQNEAQ. The CDR3 bases are TGTGCCAGCAGCCGTCAACAGGGGGCCTCTTACGAGCAGTACTTC. Translation gives CASSRQQGASYEQYF.

This clone was recorded only once. The chain has TRBV11-2 and TRBJ1-6; D remains ambiguous. CDR1 SGHAT and CDR2 FQNNGV come from the germline V gene. V was cut by 2 bases and J by 9 bases, with 11 bases left in between. The CDR3 loop spans 14 amino acids. In DNA form, the CDR3 reads TGTGCCAGCAGCTTATCTTCCGGCGGTTCACCCCTCCACTTT. Protein product: CASSLSSGGSPLHF.

V usage is TRBV9 and J usage is TRBJ2-3, with TRBD2 matching over 12 bases. CDR3 length: 17 amino acids. Germline V gene lookup returns CDR1 SGDLS and CDR2 YYNGEE. The V gene end was trimmed by 4 bases and the J gene end by 2 bases; junction bases not matched to a gene: 8. CDR3 amino acids: CASSRTSGGLLTDTQYF. In DNA, the CDR3 is TGTGCCAGCAGCCGTACTAGCGGGGGGTTACTCACAGATACGCAGTATTTT.

J is TRBJ1-2 and V is TRBV19, with no clear D. V was pared by 4 bases and J by 2 bases, with 17 bases between. The germline V gene encodes CDR1 LNHDA and CDR2 SQIVND (reference sequence). This CDR3 is built from 16 residues. The CDR3 region is CASSSSLTGRNYGYTF. DNA of the CDR3: TGTGCCAGTAGTAGTTCTCTGACGGGGAGGAACTATGGCTACACCTTC.

The J gene is TRBJ1-1, the V gene TRBV30, with TRBD1 matching 8 bases. V gave up 2 bases and J gave up 5 bases; unmatched junction bases: 4. CDR1 is GTSNPN, CDR2 SVGIG, per germline (reference sequence). The CDR3 runs to 13 residues. CDR3 DNA sequence: TGTGCCTGGAGTTTGACAGGGGTAACTGAAGCTTTCTTT. Translation gives CAWSLTGVTEAFF.

The chain recombines TRBV6-6 with TRBJ1-2, with D tentatively TRBD1 (5 bases). The V and J ends lost 6 bases and 6 bases respectively, with 11 bases between them. From germline, CDR1 is MNHNY and CDR2 SVGAGI (reference sequence). The CDR3 has 12 amino acids. The CDR3 bases are TGTGCCAGCAGCTACGACAGTCATGGCTACACCTTC. It specifies CASSYDSHGYTF.

CDR3 in DNA: TGTGCCAGCACTACAGGGTTGACTAATGAAAAACTGTTTTTT. This gives the protein CASTTGLTNEKLFF. The rearrangement uses TRBV21-1 and TRBJ1-4; the table's D gene call, TRBD1, was not cross checked with the DNA. TRBV21-1 represents a pseudogene. The length of the CDR3 is 14 residues.

The rearrangement uses TRBV6-2 or TRBV6-3 and TRBJ2-1; D may be TRBD2 (6 bases). This CDR3 is built from 12 residues. Germline V lookup: CDR1 MNHEY, CDR2 SVGEGT. Trimming took 2 bases from V and 7 from J, leaving 6 bases between them. Here the CDR3 DNA reads TGTGCCAGCAGTTACCGGGAGAATGAGCAGTTCTTC. This codes for CASSYRENEQFF.

The chain is built from TRBV9 and TRBJ2-7; TRBD1 matches 8 bases. CDR1 and CDR2 (germline): SGDLS, YYNGEE. Trimming took 0 bases from V and 2 from J; bases not matched to a gene: 4. This CDR3 spans 15 amino acids. DNA of the CDR3: TGTGCCAGCAGCGTAGGGCAGGGGGCGGCCTACGAGCAGTACTTC. Encoded protein: CASSVGQGAAYEQYF.

This sequence joins TRBV28 and TRBJ2-2; TRBD1 matches 8 bases. Trimming at V came to 6 bases and at J to 0 bases, leaving 3 bases not matched to a gene. This CDR3 is built from 15 residues. Germline V gene sequence: CDR1 MDHEN, CDR2 SYDVKM. CDR3 nucleotide sequence: TGTGCCAGCAGGACAGGGGTCGCGAACACCGGGGAGCTGTTTTTT. As protein: CASRTGVANTGELFF.

V usage is TRBV5-4 and J usage is TRBJ2-5; 12 nucleotides agree with TRBD2. The CDR3 length is 16 residues. CDR1 and CDR2 (germline): SGHNT, YYREEE (reference sequence). The ends lost 1 base at V and 0 bases at J; junction bases unmatched: 1. CDR3 sequence: CASSLRLAGDQETQYF. CDR3 coding DNA: TGTGCCAGCAGCTTGCGACTAGCGGGGGACCAAGAGACCCAGTACTTC.

The V call is TRBV27, the J call TRBJ2-5; possible D gene TRBD2, 5 bases. The CDR3 extends over 14 amino acids. V was shortened by 1 base and J by 4 bases, with 10 bases between the two germline ends. From germline, CDR1 is MNHEY and CDR2 SMNVEV (reference sequence). This CDR3 reads CASSLYSAAETQYF. The CDR3 coding sequence is TGTGCCAGCAGTTTATATAGCGCGGCAGAGACCCAGTACTTC.

The chain links TRBV30 to TRBJ1-5, with D perhaps TRBD1 (5 bases). V was trimmed by 1 base and J by 7 bases, leaving 11 bases between them. Germline values: CDR1 GTSNPN, CDR2 SVGIG (reference sequence). The CDR3 is 13 amino acids. The chain's CDR3 is CAWSGGGVQPQHF. CDR3 bases: TGTGCCTGGAGTGGAGGAGGGGTCCAGCCCCAGCATTTT.

V usage is TRBV7-2 and J usage is TRBJ2-2; 13 positions match TRBD2. Germline V gives CDR1 SGHTA, CDR2 FQGNSA. The CDR3 contains 19 residues. V lost 5 bases, J lost 1 base, and 10 bases stayed unmatched. In DNA form, the CDR3 reads TGTGCCAGCAGCCTCCGCGGACTAGCGGGGGCCCAGAACACCGGGGAGCTGTTTTTT. The encoded protein is CASSLRGLAGAQNTGELFF.

The chain is built from TRBV7-9 and TRBJ2-5; TRBD1 aligns across 8 bases. V dropped 8 bases and J dropped 3; count of bases not matched to a gene: 5. The CDR3 runs 13 residues. Germline V lookup: CDR1 SEHNR, CDR2 FQNEAQ (reference sequence). The CDR3 reads CASGGQGKETQYF. In DNA, the CDR3 is TGTGCCAGCGGCGGACAGGGAAAAGAGACCCAGTACTTC.

V is TRBV5-6 and J is TRBJ2-3; D is ambiguous. CDR1 and CDR2 (germline): SGHDT, YYEEEE. The CDR3 length is 13 residues. V shed 4 bases and J shed 3 bases, with 9 bases lying between them. The DNA of the CDR3 is TGTGCCAGCAGCGGCTCCCCGACAGATACGCAGTATTTT. Residues: CASSGSPTDTQYF.

The genes are TRBV7-3 and TRBJ2-2; D might be TRBD1 (7 bases). CDR1 is SGHTA, CDR2 FQGTGA, per germline. Trimming stripped 3 bases from V and 6 bases from J, with 23 bases between. The CDR3 is 18 residues long. CDR3 in amino acids: CASSFYPGGTARPGELFF. CDR3 nucleotide sequence: TGTGCCAGCAGCTTTTATCCAGGGGGGACGGCGCGCCCCGGGGAGCTGTTTTTT.

The chain employs TRBV7-2 and TRBJ2-1; 10 bases match TRBD2. The V segment lost 5 bases and the J segment 4 bases; nucleotides outside the gene matches: 5. This CDR3 comprises 15 residues. Germline V gene sequence: CDR1 SGHTA, CDR2 FQGNSA. CDR3 sequence: CASSERTSGYNEQFF. In DNA form, the CDR3 reads TGTGCCAGCAGCGAACGGACTAGCGGTTACAATGAGCAGTTCTTC. The full variable domain, in which reference TRBV7-2 and TRBJ2-1 provide the parts outside the CDR3, is GAGVSQSPSNKVTEKGKDVELRCDPISGHTALYWYRQSLGQGLEFLIYFQGNSAPDKSGLPSDRFSAERTGGSVSTLTIQRTQQEDSAVYLCASSERTSGYNEQFFGPGTRLTVL.

Worth noting for this clone: One end of the junction fails to match germline, which may point to a read error. The V call is TRBV5-6, the J call TRBJ2-2; D unclear. Per the germline V gene, CDR1 is SGHDT and CDR2 is YYEEEE. There are 12 residues in the CDR3. CDR3 sequence reads: CASSLNNGELFF. The CDR3 DNA is TGTGCCAGCAGCTTGAACAACGGGGAGCTGTTTTTT.